These 14 T cell receptor beta chains originate from one sample sequenced in a study of sequential checkpoint blockade in melanoma. The table came from immunoSEQ multiplex PCR; TCRdb's copy has only in-frame clones and leaves some out. The data show 14,000 or so clones, 77% seen once. Treatment in this sample: randomized to nivolumab then ipilimumab (arm A) or the reverse (arm B). The sequences come from CD8+ T cells sorted from blood (inferred from file names), collected from a patient given nivolumab and ipilimumab in sequence. The receptors here all came from a human donor with melanoma.

The chain combines TRBV19 with TRBJ2-1; 11 positions match TRBD1. The CDR3 loop spans 11 amino acids. Germline lookup yields CDR1 LNHDA and CDR2 SQIVND (reference sequence). The trim removed 10 bases at V and 9 bases at J, leaving 2 bases unmatched. DNA of the CDR3: TGTGCCACAGGGACAGGGGGTGAGCAGTTCTTC. The encoded protein is CATGTGGEQFF.

The rearrangement uses TRBV6-5 and TRBJ1-2; D may be TRBD1 (6 bases). Between the trimmed V and J ends, which lost 5 bases and 5 bases, there was a span of 12 bases. Germline-derived CDR1 and CDR2 are MNHEY and SVGAGI. The CDR3 extends over 13 amino acids. CDR3 in amino acids: CASSQPTGYGYTF. CDR3 sequence (DNA): TGTGCCAGCAGTCAACCCACAGGGTATGGCTACACCTTC.

The chain carries TRBV7-9 and TRBJ2-1, with a possible D match to TRBD2 (6 bases). V gave up 3 bases and J gave up 4 bases, with 13 bases separating them. Germline-derived CDR1 and CDR2 are SEHNR and FQNEAQ (reference sequence). The length of the CDR3 is 15 residues. The CDR3 is CASSLVTGGYNEQFF. CDR3 DNA sequence: TGTGCCAGCAGCTTGGTGACTGGAGGGTACAATGAGCAGTTCTTC.

J is TRBJ1-1 and V is TRBV7-9; 7 bases map to TRBD1. Trimming removed 5 bases from V and 4 bases from J; junction bases left unmatched: 19. Per germline, CDR1 SEHNR and CDR2 FQNEAQ (reference sequence). CDR3 length equals 18 residues. The CDR3 nucleotides read TGTGCCAGCAGCGGCCTTGGGACAGAGCTTAGGGAGTTCACTGAAGCTTTCTTT. Residues: CASSGLGTELREFTEAFF.

The chain has TRBV6-4 and TRBJ2-1; D is perhaps TRBD2 (5 bases). The germline gives CDR1 MRHNA, CDR2 SNTAGT. This CDR3 region has 15 residues. Trimming removed 2 bases from V and 2 bases from J, with 10 bases in between. CDR3 nucleotides: TGTGCCAGCAGTGACACGGAGGCCCCCTACAATGAGCAGTTCTTC. Protein sequence: CASSDTEAPYNEQFF.

The rearrangement uses TRBV9 and TRBJ2-1, with D hard to call. Trimming left V 2 bases short and J 4 bases short, with 7 bases between. The germline gives CDR1 SGDLS, CDR2 YYNGEE. The CDR3 totals 13 residues. CDR3 nucleotides: TGTGCCAGCAGCGTTGCGGCATACAATGAGCAGTTCTTC. Its translation: CASSVAAYNEQFF. The full variable domain, rest sourced from reference TRBV9 and TRBJ2-1, is DSGVTQTPKHLITATGQRVTLRCSPRSGDLSVYWYQQSLDQGLQFLIQYYNGEERAKGNILERFSAQQFPDLHSELNLSSLELGDSALYFCASSVAAYNEQFFGPGTRLTVL.

V is TRBV7-9 and J is TRBJ2-7; 7 nucleotides match TRBD2. V shed 1 base and J 5 bases; nucleotides not matched to a gene: 5. The CDR3 totals 14 residues. Germline V lookup: CDR1 SEHNR, CDR2 FQNEAQ (reference sequence). The CDR3 DNA reads as TGTGCCAGCAGCTTAGGCGGGAGACTGGACGAGCAGTACTTC. It yields the protein CASSLGGRLDEQYF.

The chain couples TRBV5-1 to TRBJ2-2; TRBD2 matches 14 bases. This CDR3 is 18 amino acids long. CDR1 is SGHRS and CDR2 is YFSETQ in the germline V gene. After removal of 0 bases from V and 4 bases from J, the junction contained 5 bases not matched to a gene. The CDR3 nucleotides read TGCGCCAGCAGCTTGGGACTAGCGGGGGGGCCGGTCACCGGGGAGCTGTTTTTT. It is translated as CASSLGLAGGPVTGELFF.

This rearrangement joins TRBV27 to TRBJ2-2, with no clear D. The germline V gene has CDR1 MNHEY and CDR2 SMNVEV (reference sequence). The CDR3 spans 16 residues. V was cut by 7 bases and J by 0 bases, with 15 bases left in between. The CDR3 coding sequence is TGTGCCAGCACCGAAATCGGCAGGTCGAACACCGGGGAGCTGTTTTTT. Translated, it gives CASTEIGRSNTGELFF.

Points on this clone: Other DNA sequences in the same sample also yield this CDR3. CDR3 DNA sequence: TGTGCCAGTAGTACGGGACAGGGTAACGAGCAGTACTTC. Translated: CASSTGQGNEQYF. The chain employs TRBV19 and TRBJ2-7; 9 nucleotides align to TRBD1. V trimming: 4 bases; J trimming: 5 bases; junction bases outside the gene matches: 3. Germline CDR1 and CDR2: LNHDA and SQIVND (reference sequence). The CDR3 has 13 residues.

The chain uses TRBV6-4 and TRBJ2-7; TRBD1 agrees at 12 bases. V lost 2 bases and J lost 5; bases outside the gene matches: 1. Germline V CDR1 and CDR2: MRHNA, SNTAGT. This CDR3 is 14 amino acids long. The CDR3 loop is CASSDGTGGDEQYF. CDR3 sequence (DNA): TGTGCCAGCAGTGACGGGACAGGGGGCGACGAGCAGTACTTC.

The table lists this clone with a few counts. The chain is built from TRBV15 and TRBJ2-7; 11 bases align to TRBD1. This CDR3 has 14 residues. The ends lost 4 bases at V and 3 bases at J; junction bases unmatched: 2. Germline V CDR1 and CDR2: LNHNV, YYDKDF (reference sequence). The CDR3 DNA is TGTGCCACCAGCACCGGGACAGGGGGCTACGAGCAGTACTTC. This translates into CATSTGTGGYEQYF.

The V gene is TRBV6-6, the J gene TRBJ1-5; no definite D call. The germline gives CDR1 MNHNY, CDR2 SVGAGI (reference sequence). The V end lost 0 bases, the J end lost 6 bases, and 9 bases lay between the germline ends. The CDR3 covers 14 residues. The CDR3 DNA is TGTGCCAGCAGTTACTCGACGGAGACTCAGCCCCAGCATTTT. It is translated as CASSYSTETQPQHF.

This clone was found a few times. This sample also contains other DNA sequences that code for the same CDR3. This rearrangement joins TRBV27 to TRBJ2-7, with D possibly matching TRBD1 (5 bases). Trimming took 6 bases from V and 1 from J, leaving 13 bases between them. The germline V gene encodes CDR1 MNHEY and CDR2 SMNVEV (reference sequence). This CDR3 has 14 amino acids. The CDR3 loop is CASRAGATSYEQYF. In DNA form, the CDR3 reads TGTGCCAGCAGGGCTGGGGCCACTTCCTACGAGCAGTACTTC.